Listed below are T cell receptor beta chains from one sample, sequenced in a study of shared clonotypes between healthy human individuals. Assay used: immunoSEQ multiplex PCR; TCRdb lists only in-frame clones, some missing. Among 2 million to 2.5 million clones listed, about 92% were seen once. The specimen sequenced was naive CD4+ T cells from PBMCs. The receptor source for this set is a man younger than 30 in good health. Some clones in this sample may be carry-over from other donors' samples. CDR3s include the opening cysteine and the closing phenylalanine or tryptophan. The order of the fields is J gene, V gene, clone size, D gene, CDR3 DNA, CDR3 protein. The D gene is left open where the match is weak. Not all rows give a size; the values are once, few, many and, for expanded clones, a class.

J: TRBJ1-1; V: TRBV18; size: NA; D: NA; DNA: TGTGCCAGCTCACAGGACCCAAGGCGAGCTTTCTTT; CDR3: CASSQDPRRAFF
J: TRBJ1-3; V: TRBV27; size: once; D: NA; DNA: TGTGCCAGCAGCATAGGGGGAGATTCCGGAAACACCATATATTTT; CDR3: CASSIGGDSGNTIYF
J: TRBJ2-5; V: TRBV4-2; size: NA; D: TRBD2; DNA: TGTGCCAGCAGCCATCCCGCCGGGACTAGCGGGAGCTTCGGGGGGGCCCAGTACTTC; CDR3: CASSHPAGTSGSFGGAQYF
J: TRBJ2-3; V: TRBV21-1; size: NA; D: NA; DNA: TGTGCCAGCAGCAAAGCGAGTCTAGCGGGAGACGATACGCAGTATTTT; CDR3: CASSKASLAGDDTQYF
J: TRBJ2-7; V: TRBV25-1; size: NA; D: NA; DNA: TGTGCCAGCCCCGTTCGGTACGAGCAGTACTTC; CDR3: CASPVRYEQYF
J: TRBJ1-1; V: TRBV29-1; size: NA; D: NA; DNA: TGCAGCTTTGCCCTCCTGAGCCTAGGGGTGGGGGTGACTGAAGCTTTCTTT; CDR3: CSFALLSLGVGVTEAFF
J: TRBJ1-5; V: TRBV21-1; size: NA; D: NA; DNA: TGTGCCAGCATTTCGACAGCCCTATATAGCAATCAGCCCCAGCATTTT; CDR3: CASISTALYSNQPQHF
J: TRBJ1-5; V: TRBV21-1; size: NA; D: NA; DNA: TGTGCCAGCACCCAAGAGGCGCCCCGGGACAGGGATAATCAGCCCCAGCATTTT; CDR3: CASTQEAPRDRDNQPQHF
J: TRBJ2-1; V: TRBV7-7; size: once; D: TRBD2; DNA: TGTGCCAGCAGCTTAAGCACTAGCGGGAGTGAGCAGTTCTTC; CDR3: CASSLSTSGSEQFF
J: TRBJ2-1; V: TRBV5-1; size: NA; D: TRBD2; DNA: TGCGCCAGCAGCTTTGGACTAGCGGGAGAGCAGTTCTTC; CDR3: CASSFGLAGEQFF
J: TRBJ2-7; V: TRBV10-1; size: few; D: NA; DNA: TGCGCCAGCAGTTCCGGAGCCTACTCCCGAGGCGAGCAGTACTTC; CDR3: CASSSGAYSRGEQYF
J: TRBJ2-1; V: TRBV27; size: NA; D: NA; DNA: TGTGCCAGCAGTTTATTAAGGGCTGCGGTTGAGCAGTTCTTC; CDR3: CASSLLRAAVEQFF
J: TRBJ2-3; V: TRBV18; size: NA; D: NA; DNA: TGTGCCAGCTACCCTCCGGAGGGGGCAGATACGCAGTATTTT; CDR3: CASYPPEGADTQYF
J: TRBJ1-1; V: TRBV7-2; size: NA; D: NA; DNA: TGTGCCAGCAGCACCCGAACAGTGAACACTGAAGCTTTCTTT; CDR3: CASSTRTVNTEAFF
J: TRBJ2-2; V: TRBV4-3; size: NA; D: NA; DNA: TGCGCCAGCAGCCGTAATCGGGGCACCGGGGAGCTGTTTTTT; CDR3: CASSRNRGTGELFF
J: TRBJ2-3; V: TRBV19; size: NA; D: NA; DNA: TGTGCCAGTAGTATTCAAGCGACTAGCACAGATACGCAGTATTTT; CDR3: CASSIQATSTDTQYF
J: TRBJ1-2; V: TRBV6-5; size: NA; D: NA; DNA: TGTGCCAGCAGTCGACAGACTAACTATGGCTACACCTTC; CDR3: CASSRQTNYGYTF
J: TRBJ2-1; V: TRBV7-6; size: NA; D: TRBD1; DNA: TGTGCCAGCAGCCAGGGGACAGCCTACAATGAGCAGTTCTTC; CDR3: CASSQGTAYNEQFF
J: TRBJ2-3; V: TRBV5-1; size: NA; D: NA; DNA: TGCGCCAGCAGGGAGGGACTGGGGTCAGATACGCAGTATTTT; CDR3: CASREGLGSDTQYF
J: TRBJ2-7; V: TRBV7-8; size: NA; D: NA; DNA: TGTGCCAGCAGCCAGGGCCCTAGTCCCTACGAGCAGTACTTC; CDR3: CASSQGPSPYEQYF
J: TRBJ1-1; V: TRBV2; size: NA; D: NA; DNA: TGTGCCAGCAGGACCTCGCCCTCGTCTGAAGCTTTCTTT; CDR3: CASRTSPSSEAFF
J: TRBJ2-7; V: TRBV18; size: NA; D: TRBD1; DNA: TGTGCCAGCTCACCACTACCCGGACAGGGCTACGAGCAGTACTTC; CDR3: CASSPLPGQGYEQYF
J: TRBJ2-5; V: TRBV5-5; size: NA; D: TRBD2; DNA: TGTGCCAGCAGCTTGGTCCTAGCGGGTGGGGAGACCCAGTACTTC; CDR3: CASSLVLAGGETQYF
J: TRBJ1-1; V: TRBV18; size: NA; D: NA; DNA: TGTGCCAGCTCACCTACCGGACAGATTTCGGCTTTCTTT; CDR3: CASSPTGQISAFF